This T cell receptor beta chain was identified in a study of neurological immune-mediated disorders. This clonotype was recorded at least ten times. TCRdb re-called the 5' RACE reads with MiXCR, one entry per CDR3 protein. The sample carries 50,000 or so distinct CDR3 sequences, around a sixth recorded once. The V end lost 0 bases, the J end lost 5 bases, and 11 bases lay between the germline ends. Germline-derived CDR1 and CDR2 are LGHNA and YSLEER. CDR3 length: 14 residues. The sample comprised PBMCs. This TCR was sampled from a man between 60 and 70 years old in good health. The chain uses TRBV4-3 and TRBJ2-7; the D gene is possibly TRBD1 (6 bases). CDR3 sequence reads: CASSQELGTNEQYF. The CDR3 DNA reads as TGCGCCAGCAGCCAAGAGTTGGGGACAAACGAGCAGTACTTC.